One sample yielded the 7 T cell receptor beta chains listed below, sequenced in a study of blood T cell repertoires in COVID-19. The repertoire was sequenced with immunoSEQ multiplex PCR; TCRdb's copy has only in-frame clones and lacks some. The sample comprises 25,000 to 35,000 clones, nearly 90% of which are singletons, and approximately 30% rests with the top ten. The sequenced sample consisted of peripheral blood. These receptors came from an elderly man with acute or convalescent COVID-19.

The V call is TRBV2, the J call TRBJ2-2, with D perhaps matching TRBD2 (5 bases). The CDR3 totals 14 residues. Looked up from germline, CDR1 is SNHLY and CDR2 is FYNNEI. The V and J ends lost 2 bases and 6 bases respectively, with 10 bases between them. The CDR3 loop is CASSETRGAGELFF. CDR3 sequence (DNA): TGTGCCAGCAGTGAAACCCGGGGAGCCGGGGAGCTGTTTTTT.

This chain joins TRBV2 and TRBJ1-1, with D tentatively TRBD1 (5 bases). CDR3 length: 12 residues. The germline CDR1 and CDR2 sequences are SNHLY and FYNNEI. The V and J ends lost 8 bases and 4 bases respectively, with 11 bases between them. The CDR3 nucleotides read TGTGCCAGCCAGACAGTCGTCACTGAAGCTTTCTTT. This gives the protein CASQTVVTEAFF.

This rearrangement joins TRBV5-6 to TRBJ2-1; a possible D gene is TRBD1 (6 bases). The CDR3 runs to 17 residues. Between the trimmed V and J ends, which lost 0 bases and 2 bases, there was a span of 15 bases. Germline CDR1 reads SGHDT; CDR2 reads YYEEEE. CDR3 nucleotides: TGTGCCAGCAGCTTGGGGGTCAGGGGAACGGCCTACAATGAGCAGTTCTTC. It specifies CASSLGVRGTAYNEQFF.

The rearrangement links TRBV3-1 (or the pseudogene TRBV3-2) to TRBJ2-5, with TRBD1 identical over 8 bases. CDR3 length: 16 residues. The J segment lost 4 bases and the V segment lost 4 bases, leaving 11 bases of the junction unmatched. Germline V lookup: CDR1 LGHDT, CDR2 YNNKEL (reference sequence). The CDR3 loop reads CASSRPRATGGETQYF. The CDR3 DNA follows: TGTGCCAGCAGCCGCCCGCGGGCCACAGGGGGAGAGACCCAGTACTTC.

The chain uses TRBV15 and TRBJ2-1; the match to TRBD2 covers 10 bases. Germline V gives CDR1 LNHNV, CDR2 YYDKDF (reference sequence). With 5 bases clipped from V and 4 bases from J, the junction kept 5 bases outside the gene matches. The CDR3 runs 15 residues. The DNA for the CDR3 is TGTGCCACCAGCCGCGGACTAGCGGAATACAATGAGCAGTTCTTC. This translates into CATSRGLAEYNEQFF.

V usage is TRBV14 and J usage is TRBJ2-5; a weak D match, TRBD2 (5 bases). Trimming removed 4 bases from V and 5 bases from J, with 14 bases in between. This CDR3 contains 14 residues. CDR1 and CDR2 from the germline V gene are SGHDN and FVKESK. For the CDR3, the DNA is TGTGCCAGCAGCCGGGCGAGGGAGAGGGAGACCCAGTACTTC. Its translation is CASSRARERETQYF.

A few counts support this clone. This rearrangement joins TRBV6-6 to TRBJ2-3; D is perhaps TRBD2 (5 bases). The V end lost 8 bases, the J end lost 1 base, and 10 bases lay between the germline ends. There are 13 residues in the CDR3. The germline gives CDR1 MNHNY, CDR2 SVGAGI (reference sequence). CDR3 DNA: TGTGCCAGCGCGGAGGCGGGCACAGATACGCAGTATTTT. This translates into CASAEAGTDTQYF.